This TCR beta chain was captured by sequencing in a study of blood T cell repertoires in COVID-19. Recovered Cohort 3 donors showed two negative PCRs, clearance, or symptom resolution. Assay: immunoSEQ multiplex PCR; the TCRdb copy retains only in-frame clones and omits some. Counted here are around 300,000 clones, roughly nine tenths occurring once; the ten biggest clones make up approximately 2%. J was trimmed by 1 base and V by 7 bases; bases with no gene match: 12. Germline V gene lookup returns CDR1 MDHEN and CDR2 SYDVKM. This CDR3 contains 16 residues. This receptor was obtained from a woman aged 55 to 70 who had recovered from COVID-19. Specimen: PBMCs or T cells enriched from blood (not recorded which). The chain carries TRBV28 and TRBJ2-5; 7 nucleotides match TRBD1. In nucleotides, the CDR3 is TGTGCCAGCACCGTCGGACAGGTGGTCCCCCAAGAGACCCAGTACTTC. Its translation: CASTVGQVVPQETQYF. The variable domain in full, completed from reference TRBV28 and TRBJ2-5, reads DVKVTQSSRYLVKRTGEKVFLECVQDMDHENMFWYRQDPGLGLRLIYFSYDVKMKEKGDIPEGYSVSREKKERFSLILESASTNQTSMYLCASTVGQVVPQETQYFGPGTRLLVL.